A single T cell receptor (beta chain) is shown here with its context. This CDR3 comprises 17 residues. Trimming at V came to 6 bases and at J to 2 bases, leaving 11 bases not matched to a gene. The sample originates from a study of T-cell memory formation after mild COVID-19. TCRdb re-derived calls from the 5' RACE reads in MiXCR, one entry per CDR3 protein. The data contain 120,000 to 150,000 distinct CDR3 sequences, roughly 6.3% of them seen just once; the ten biggest clones take up under 2.5%. The chain combines TRBV12-3 or TRBV12-4 with TRBJ2-3, with 10 bases identical to TRBD1. This TCR was recovered from an adult woman who had mild COVID-19 (a few samples of this study predate the infection). Cell type and time point are not known. Material: PBMCs or a T cell subset sorted from them (not recorded which). CDR3 nucleotides: TGTGCCAGCAGACCCCAGCGGACAGGGGGGTACACAGATACGCAGTATTTT. This encodes CASRPQRTGGYTDTQYF.